This TCR beta chain was identified in a study of CD8+ T cells in alopecia areata. Study-wide findings and caveats: The study also sequences resident alphabeta T cells of normal skin in scalp samples. Unlike in mice, where it was clearer, TCR sharing across patients was less clear, possibly HLA-related.

The CDR3 spans 16 residues. V lost 2 bases to trimming and J lost 1 base; unmatched junction nucleotides: 5. The germline gives CDR1 SNHLY, CDR2 FYNNEI. Using a FACSAria, the CD4+ and CD8+ T cells were sorted from the PBMCs. This clone has a handful of counts. The antigen is not known. Sequencing relied on a cDNA template that was reverse transcribed from extracted RNA. Clones were read by immunoSEQ multiplex PCR, and TCRdb kept only the in-frame ones, dropping some. The sample carries 200,000 to 250,000 clones, roughly three fifths recorded once. The gene calls are TRBV2 and TRBJ2-3, with 8 bases matching TRBD2. The sequencing input was CD8+ T cells sorted from blood. The sequence was collected from a human donor in good health. CDR3 sequence reads: CASSEHLAGRTDTQYF. The CDR3 DNA is TGTGCCAGCAGTGAACACTTAGCGGGGCGCACAGATACGCAGTATTTT.